This record looks at one T cell receptor (beta chain) sequence and its context. This record belongs to a study of shared clonotypes between healthy human individuals. The germline gives CDR1 MNHEY, CDR2 SVGAGI. This CDR3 contains 14 residues. V shed 5 bases, J shed 8 bases, and the junction held 9 bases outside the gene matches. Sequencing was performed with immunoSEQ multiplex PCR; in TCRdb, only in-frame clones are kept and a portion is missing. The sample lists fewer than 1.8 million clones, about 98.5% occurring once. The genes are TRBV6-5 and TRBJ1-5; 7 bases line up with TRBD1. This receptor was taken from a man in his thirties or forties in good health. The sample was naive CD4+ T cells sorted from blood. The subset denotes: CD45RA+ positively selected. CDR3 sequence reads: CASSVQGRGEPQHF. CDR3 coding DNA: TGTGCCAGCAGTGTACAGGGGAGAGGCGAGCCCCAGCATTTT.